This TCR beta chain was observed in a study of CD8+ T cells in alopecia areata (dated by TCRdb to the late 2010s). Study-level background: The treated patients, all with moderate-to-severe alopecia areata, were enrolled in an open-label pilot trial of oral tofacitinib given at 5 to 10 mg twice daily. Tofacitinib was given for 6 to 18 months, followed by 6 months of follow-up off drug to assess delayed response and recurrence. Disease severity in treated patients was measured with the SALT score, which quantifies the percentage of affected scalp surface area. To study T cell clonal expansion in alopecia areata, the researchers applied high-throughput TCRbeta sequencing to both the C3H/HeJ mouse model and human patients. On the human side, TCRbeta sequencing was run on scalp tissue and on sorted CD4+ and CD8+ peripheral blood T cells from healthy controls and from alopecia areata patients with either patchy or totalis/universalis disease. Patients on tofacitinib were biopsied at baseline and after 4 and 24 weeks of treatment, and several of the patients also had a later scalp biopsy. Scalp clonality was compared among normal scalp (n=4), patchy alopecia areata scalp (n=8), and alopecia totalis/universalis scalp (n=8). RNA was extracted with the PAXgene miRNA kit for fixed scalp, the miRNeasy kit for PBMCs, and the RNeasy kit for mouse skin. immunoSEQ multiplex PCR using 35 Vbeta forward primers and 13 Jbeta reverse primers was used to amplify TCRbeta CDR3 regions. Beyond this particular receptor, the publication reports: Compared with normal scalp, lesional scalp had higher clonality and more expanded CD8+ clones, particularly in alopecia totalis/universalis, a pattern that suggests antigenic drive. Because the treated cohort was small and had just a single nonresponder, larger studies are needed to establish links between baseline CD8+ expansion and response. Unlike mouse skin, where gammadelta T cells dominate, normal human skin contains resident alphabeta T cells that get sequenced too, which complicates analysis of the scalp TCR repertoire. During tofacitinib treatment, many expanded lesional clones remained in scalp and blood, and this persistence may partly explain relapse after treatment is stopped. Shared TCR sequences between patients were less evident than in mice, which may be partly attributable to HLA diversity in the patient population. With tofacitinib, both scalp clonality and the number of expanded CD8+ clones among the top 100 scalp clones went down significantly.

The germline V gene specifies LGHNA as CDR1 and YNFKEQ as CDR2. CDR3 length: 14 amino acids, cysteine to phenylalanine. The CDR3 DNA has 42 bases and is translated from base 1. V was cut back by 1 base and J by 1 base, leaving a gap of 7 bases between them. About this clone: The antigen it recognizes is unknown. Per-base qualities were not stored, and no clone one base away is much larger.

The library relied on the immunoSEQ multiplex PCR assay. RNA was extracted from all samples and reverse transcribed into cDNA as template for TCR sequencing. SuperScript III was used for first-strand cDNA synthesis, primed with a 2:1 mix of oligo-dT and random hexamers. A synthetic immune receptor repertoire was used to gauge amplification bias, and whatever bias remained was removed computationally. Turning to the authors' computational methods: Raw reads were preprocessed for error removal, and CDR3 was defined according to IMGT conventions as running from the conserved cysteine to phenylalanine. Clonality was computed as 1 minus the Shannon entropy, with the entropy normalized by log2 of the number of productive unique TCRs. Whether each scalp clone was CD4 or CD8 was inferred by checking scalp TCRbeta sequences against the CD4 and CD8 repertoires from sorted blood. TCRdb took over this immuneACCESS table, retaining in-frame rearrangements with V and J assigned. Such tables are incomplete; in checked studies, under half of the missing clones stem from an unresolved V gene, and the remainder is unexplained. D and trimming were read from the DNA, whereas the V and J calls and clone size are those reported in that table. The sample data list approximately 200,000 clones, and approximately 60% of these were observed just once. About 3% of the sample lies in the top ten.

Explained via the paper, the time point label denotes: about 4 weeks on oral tofacitinib. The label giving this sample's treatment or condition can be read as: oral pan-JAK inhibitor, 5-10 mg twice daily. Lesional scalp punch biopsies and peripheral blood were collected from alopecia areata patients. After PBMCs were isolated by density centrifugation and stained for CD3, CD4 and CD8, a FACSAria was used to sort CD4+ and CD8+ T cells. The V and J genes are TRBV4-2 and TRBJ1-1, with a weak D call of TRBD1 (5 bases match). Material: CD4+ T cells sorted from blood, obtained at week 4, from a patient treated with tofacitinib. The source is a human donor with alopecia areata. CDR3 protein: CASSQGTRNTEAFF. The DNA is as follows: TGTGCCAGCAGCCAAGGGACAAGGAACACTGAAGCTTTCTTT.